The 20 T cell receptor beta chains presented below share a single source sample, sequenced in a study of blood T cell repertoires in COVID-19 (TCRdb year 2020). Library creation used the immunoSEQ multiplex PCR assay. This immuneACCESS table, as held by TCRdb, lists in-frame sequences with V and J called but not all clones. Of the missing ones, under half trace to an unresolved V gene in checked studies; the others have no known cause. The sample table holds hundreds of thousands of clones, of which around 88% were seen once. Under 1.5% of the sample is taken by the ten largest. Sequenced: peripheral blood. All receptors come from a man older than 75 with acute or convalescent COVID-19.

V usage is TRBV6-5 and J usage is TRBJ1-1; a weak D match, TRBD1 (6 bases). The CDR3 has 14 amino acids. The germline V gene encodes CDR1 MNHEY and CDR2 SVGAGI. The V end lost 1 base, the J end lost 1 base, and 7 bases lay between the germline ends. Written as DNA, the CDR3 is TGTGCCAGCAGTTACTTGACAGGGAACACTGAAGCTTTCTTT. It yields the protein CASSYLTGNTEAFF.

This clone was seen only a few times. Other DNA sequences from this sample encode an identical CDR3 as well. This chain uses TRBV3-1 (or the pseudogene TRBV3-2) with TRBJ1-2; D is possibly TRBD1 (5 bases). CDR1 is LGHDT and CDR2 is YNNKEL in the germline V gene (reference sequence). The CDR3 is made up of 14 amino acids. V was trimmed by 1 base and J by 1 base, leaving 7 bases between them. The CDR3 DNA reads TGTGCCAGCAGCCAAGCGGGGGTTAACTATGGCTACACCTTC. It translates to CASSQAGVNYGYTF.

V is TRBV9 and J is TRBJ1-4, with D possibly being TRBD1 (6 bases). Deletions cut 4 bases from V and 0 bases from J, with 10 bases between. This CDR3 has 15 residues. Germline-derived CDR1 and CDR2 are SGDLS and YYNGEE. This CDR3 reads CASSKDSPTNEKLFF. CDR3 bases: TGTGCCAGCAGCAAGGACAGCCCAACTAATGAAAAACTGTTTTTT. The whole variable domain, filled in from reference TRBV9 and TRBJ1-4, reads DSGVTQTPKHLITATGQRVTLRCSPRSGDLSVYWYQQSLDQGLQFLIQYYNGEERAKGNILERFSAQQFPDLHSELNLSSLELGDSALYFCASSKDSPTNEKLFFGSGTQLSVL.

This CDR3 is CSAARAYEQYF. The DNA of the CDR3 is TGCAGTGCCGCCCGGGCCTACGAGCAGTACTTC. The chain recombines TRBV20-1 with TRBJ2-7; D unresolved. The CDR3 spans 11 residues. V was clipped by 6 bases and J by 2 bases, with 8 bases between them. Germline CDR1 DFQATT, CDR2 SNEGSKA (reference sequence).

This clone was detected only once. The rearrangement joins TRBV3-1 (or the pseudogene TRBV3-2) to TRBJ1-4; 9 bases line up with TRBD1. This CDR3 is 16 amino acids long. Germline lookup yields CDR1 LGHDT and CDR2 YNNKEL (reference sequence). J was trimmed by 10 bases and V by 2 bases; bases with no gene match: 11. The CDR3 loop is CASSQWTRQGGRKLFF. The DNA for the CDR3 is TGTGCCAGCAGCCAATGGACCCGACAGGGGGGGCGAAAACTGTTTTTT.

This chain links TRBV25-1 with TRBJ1-2, with a weak D call TRBD1 (5 bases). Germline V lookup: CDR1 MGHDK, CDR2 SYGVNS. V was cut by 8 bases and J by 2 bases, with 15 bases left in between. The CDR3 length is 14 residues. CDR3 residues: CASRPPGVNYGYTF. The CDR3 DNA sequence: TGTGCCAGCCGGCCGCCGGGGGTAAACTATGGCTACACCTTC.

This clone was observed a handful of times. This chain joins TRBV3-1 (or the pseudogene TRBV3-2) and TRBJ2-7, with TRBD2 matching 7 bases. After removal of 0 bases from V and 8 bases from J, the junction contained 13 bases not matched to a gene. CDR3 length equals 16 residues. From germline, CDR1 is LGHDT and CDR2 YNNKEL (reference sequence). For the CDR3, the DNA is TGTGCCAGCAGCCAAGACTGGCTAGCGGAGAACCAGAAGCAGTACTTC. Translation: CASSQDWLAENQKQYF.

The chain has TRBV15 and TRBJ1-2; 9 positions match TRBD1. This CDR3 has 15 amino acids. CDR1 is LNHNV, CDR2 YYDKDF, per germline (reference sequence). V shed 4 bases and J 5 bases; nucleotides not matched to a gene: 8. CDR3 in DNA: TGTGCCACCAGCAAGTCGGACAGGGGCGGATATGGCTACACCTTC. Protein product: CATSKSDRGGYGYTF.

This chain connects TRBV5-1 to TRBJ2-7, with TRBD1 identical over 9 bases. Germline CDR1 SGHRS, CDR2 YFSETQ. This CDR3 region has 15 residues. V shed 0 bases, J shed 5 bases, and the junction held 6 bases outside the gene matches. As DNA, the CDR3 is TGCGCCAGCAGCTTGGACAGGGGGCGCTACGACGAGCAGTACTTC. This gives the protein CASSLDRGRYDEQYF.

This clone has only one observation. This chain links TRBV6-5 with TRBJ1-5; D possibly corresponds to TRBD1 (5 bases). Germline CDR1 reads MNHEY; CDR2 reads SVGAGI. Trimming shortened V by 0 bases and J by 5 bases, and 11 bases separated the two germline ends. This CDR3 has 15 residues. The CDR3 sequence: CASSYSKGSHQPQHF. CDR3 DNA sequence: TGTGCCAGCAGTTACTCGAAGGGGTCCCATCAGCCCCAGCATTTT.

The gene calls are TRBV28 and TRBJ1-2; 8 bases match TRBD1. The J segment lost 5 bases and the V segment lost 1 base, leaving 9 bases of the junction unmatched. CDR1 is MDHEN, CDR2 SYDVKM, per germline. The CDR3 covers 16 residues. CDR3 sequence reads: CASSLSPGTGGYGYTF. In nucleotides, the CDR3 is TGTGCCAGCAGTTTATCCCCCGGGACAGGAGGATATGGCTACACCTTC.

This rearrangement joins TRBV6-2 or TRBV6-3 to TRBJ1-5, with D perhaps matching TRBD1 (5 bases). The CDR3 consists of 17 residues. Germline V gene lookup returns CDR1 MNHEY and CDR2 SVGEGT. V lost 4 bases, J lost 0 bases, and 16 bases lay in between. The CDR3 sequence is CASSSPAGRDSNQPQHF. The CDR3 bases are TGTGCCAGCAGTTCCCCGGCCGGCAGGGATAGCAATCAGCCCCAGCATTTT.

The rearrangement links TRBV6-5 to TRBJ1-1; TRBD1 agrees at 10 bases. In germline, CDR1 is MNHEY, CDR2 SVGAGI. After removal of 8 bases from V and 4 bases from J, the junction contained 4 bases not matched to a gene. This CDR3 contains 13 residues. As DNA, the CDR3 is TGTGCCAGCGGCAGGACAGGGGGCACTGAAGCTTTCTTT. Translated, it gives CASGRTGGTEAFF.

The chain has TRBV19 and TRBJ1-5; 9 bases are shared with TRBD1. The CDR3 has 15 residues. The germline V gene encodes CDR1 LNHDA and CDR2 SQIVND (reference sequence). The junction had 7 bases not matched to a gene; V was cut back by 5 bases and J by 5 bases. This CDR3 is CASSAGTGHYQPQHF. CDR3 nucleotides: TGTGCCAGTAGTGCAGGGACAGGGCATTATCAGCCCCAGCATTTT.

This CDR3 is CASRRDFDQPQHF. For the CDR3, the DNA is TGTGCCAGCAGACGGGACTTTGATCAGCCCCAGCATTTT. The chain joins TRBV6-5 to TRBJ1-5, with TRBD1 as a possible D gene (5 bases). Trimming took 6 bases from V and 5 from J, leaving 11 bases between them. The CDR3 length is 13 residues. Germline lookup yields CDR1 MNHEY and CDR2 SVGAGI.

The V gene is TRBV6-4, the J gene TRBJ1-1; TRBD1 aligns across 8 bases. The V gene end was trimmed by 6 bases and the J gene end by 4 bases; junction bases not matched to a gene: 7. This CDR3 spans 14 amino acids. The germline gives CDR1 MRHNA, CDR2 SNTAGT. The CDR3 DNA reads TGTGCCAGCAGAGTCGACAGGGGCGGCACTGAAGCTTTCTTT. Its translation: CASRVDRGGTEAFF.

J is TRBJ2-7 and V is TRBV19, with 9 bases that match TRBD1. V lost 7 bases, J lost 0 bases, and 4 bases stayed unmatched. The CDR3 sequence is 14 residues long. CDR1 is LNHDA, CDR2 SQIVND, per germline (reference sequence). The CDR3 DNA reads as TGTGCCAGTATGCAGACAGGGGGCTCCTACGAGCAGTACTTC. Its protein product is CASMQTGGSYEQYF.

This clone showed up just once. This sequence joins TRBV5-4 and TRBJ2-7, with a tentative D call TRBD1 (5 bases). Looked up from germline, CDR1 is SGHNT and CDR2 is YYREEE (reference sequence). The CDR3 has 14 residues. The V end lost 1 base, the J end lost 1 base, and 9 bases lay between the germline ends. CDR3 DNA sequence: TGTGCCAGCAGCTTGCCGGACACTTCCTACGAGCAGTACTTC. Translated: CASSLPDTSYEQYF.

The chain is built from TRBV5-4 and TRBJ1-4; TRBD1 agrees at 7 bases. Germline-derived CDR1 and CDR2 are SGHNT and YYREEE (reference sequence). The V and J ends lost 4 bases and 7 bases, in that order; junction bases with no gene match: 16. The CDR3 is 17 amino acids. CDR3 in DNA: TGTGCCAGCAGCAAGGGCGGCAGGGGGAGCCGCCTTGAAAAACTGTTTTTT. Protein: CASSKGGRGSRLEKLFF. Full variable domain (remainder filled in from reference TRBV5-4 and TRBJ1-4): ETGVTQSPTHLIKTRGQQVTLRCSSQSGHNTVSWYQQALGQGPQFIFQYYREEENGRGNFPPRFSGLQFPNYSSELNVNALELDDSALYLCASSKGGRGSRLEKLFFGSGTQLSVL.

The V and J genes are TRBV28 and TRBJ1-1; weak D call: TRBD1 (6 bases). The germline CDR1 and CDR2 sequences are MDHEN and SYDVKM. The length of the CDR3 is 12 residues. Trimming removed 5 bases at V and 11 bases at J, with 15 bases between. The CDR3 loop reads CASSLLQGSAFF. The CDR3 nucleotides are TGTGCCAGCAGTCTATTACAGGGTTCGGCTTTCTTT.